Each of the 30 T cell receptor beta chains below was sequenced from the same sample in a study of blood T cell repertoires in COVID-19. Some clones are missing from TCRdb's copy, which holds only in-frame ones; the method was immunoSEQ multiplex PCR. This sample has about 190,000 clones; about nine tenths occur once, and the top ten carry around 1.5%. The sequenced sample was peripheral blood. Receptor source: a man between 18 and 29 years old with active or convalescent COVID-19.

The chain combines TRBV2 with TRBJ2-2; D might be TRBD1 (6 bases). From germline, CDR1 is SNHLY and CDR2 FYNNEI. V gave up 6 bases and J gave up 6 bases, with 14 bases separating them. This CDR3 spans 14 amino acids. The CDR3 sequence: CASREQGGAGELFF. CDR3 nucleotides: TGTGCCAGCAGGGAACAGGGTGGGGCCGGGGAGCTGTTTTTT.

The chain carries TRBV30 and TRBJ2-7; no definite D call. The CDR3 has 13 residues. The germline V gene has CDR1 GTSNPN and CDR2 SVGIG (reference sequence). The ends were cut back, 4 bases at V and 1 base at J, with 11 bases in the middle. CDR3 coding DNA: TGTGCCTGGAATCGGAGTCCTTCCTACGAGCAGTACTTC. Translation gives CAWNRSPSYEQYF.

Here the CDR3 reads CSVEEAPYEQYF. CDR3 bases: TGCAGCGTTGAAGAGGCCCCCTACGAGCAGTACTTC. The chain is built from TRBV29-1 and TRBJ2-7; D is ambiguous. V was cut by 0 bases and J by 2 bases, with 5 bases left in between. Germline assignment: CDR1 SQVTM and CDR2 ANQGSEA. The CDR3 consists of 12 residues.

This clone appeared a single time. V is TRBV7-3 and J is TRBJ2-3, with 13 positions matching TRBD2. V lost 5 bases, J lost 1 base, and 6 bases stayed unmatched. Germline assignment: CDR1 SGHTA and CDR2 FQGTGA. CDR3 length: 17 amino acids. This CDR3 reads CASSRGLAGVGTDTQYF. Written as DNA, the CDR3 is TGTGCCAGCAGCCGCGGACTAGCGGGAGTTGGCACAGATACGCAGTATTTT. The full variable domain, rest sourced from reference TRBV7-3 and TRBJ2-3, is GAGVSQTPSNKVTEKGKYVELRCDPISGHTALYWYRQSLGQGPEFLIYFQGTGAADDSGLPNDRFFAVRPEGSVSTLKIQRTERGDSAVYLCASSRGLAGVGTDTQYFGPGTRLTVL.

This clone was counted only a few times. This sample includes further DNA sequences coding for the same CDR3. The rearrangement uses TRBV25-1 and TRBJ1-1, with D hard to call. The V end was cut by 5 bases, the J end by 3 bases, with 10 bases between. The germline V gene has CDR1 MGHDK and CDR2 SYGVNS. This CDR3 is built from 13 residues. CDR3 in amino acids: CASSRGGYTEAFF. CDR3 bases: TGTGCCAGCAGTCGTGGAGGCTACACTGAAGCTTTCTTT.

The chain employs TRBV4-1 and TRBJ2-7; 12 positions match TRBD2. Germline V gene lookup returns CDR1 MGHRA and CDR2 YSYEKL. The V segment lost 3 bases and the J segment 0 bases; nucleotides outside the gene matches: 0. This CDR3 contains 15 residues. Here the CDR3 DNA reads TGCGCCAGCAGCCAGACTAGCGGGAGCTCCTACGAGCAGTACTTC. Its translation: CASSQTSGSSYEQYF.

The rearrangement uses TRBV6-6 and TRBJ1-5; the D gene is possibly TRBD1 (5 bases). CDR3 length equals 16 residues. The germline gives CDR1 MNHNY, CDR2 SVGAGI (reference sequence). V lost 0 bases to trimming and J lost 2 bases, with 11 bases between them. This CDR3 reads CASSYSTPGGNQPQHF. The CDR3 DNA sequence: TGTGCCAGCAGTTACTCGACTCCGGGGGGCAATCAGCCCCAGCATTTT.

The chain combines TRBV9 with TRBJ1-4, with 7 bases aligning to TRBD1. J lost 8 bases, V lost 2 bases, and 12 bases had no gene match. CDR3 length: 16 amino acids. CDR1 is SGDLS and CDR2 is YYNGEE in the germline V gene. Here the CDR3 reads CASSVTTGAPLEKLFF. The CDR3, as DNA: TGTGCCAGCAGCGTCACCACAGGGGCCCCATTGGAAAAACTGTTTTTT.

The CDR3 region has the DNA TGTGCCAGCAGCTTTTTTGACAGGGGAGGGGGAGAGACCCAGTACTTC. Residues: CASSFFDRGGGETQYF. This chain uses TRBV5-4 with TRBJ2-5, with a possible D match to TRBD1 (8 bases). CDR3 length equals 16 residues. Germline CDR1 and CDR2: SGHNT and YYREEE (reference sequence). V lost 2 bases and J lost 4, with 18 bases in between.

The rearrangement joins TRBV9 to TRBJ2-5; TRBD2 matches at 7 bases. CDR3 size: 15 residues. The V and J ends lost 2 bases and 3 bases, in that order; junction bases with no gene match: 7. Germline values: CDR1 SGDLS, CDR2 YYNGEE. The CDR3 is CASSVDPAGEETQYF. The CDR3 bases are TGTGCCAGCAGCGTCGACCCGGCGGGGGAAGAGACCCAGTACTTC.

The DNA of the CDR3 is TGTGCCAGTAGTGTCGGGGATTGGGGCAATCAGCCCCAGCATTTT. It codes for CASSVGDWGNQPQHF. The chain is built from TRBV19 and TRBJ1-5; no reliable D call. This CDR3 comprises 15 residues. CDR1 and CDR2 (germline): LNHDA, SQIVND (reference sequence). The V end was cut by 5 bases, the J end by 2 bases, with 13 bases between.

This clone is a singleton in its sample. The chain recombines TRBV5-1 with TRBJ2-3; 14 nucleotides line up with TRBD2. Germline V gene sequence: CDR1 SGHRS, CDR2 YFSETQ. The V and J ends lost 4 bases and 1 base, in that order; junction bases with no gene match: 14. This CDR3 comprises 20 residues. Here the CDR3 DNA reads TGCGCCAGCAGCGATAAGATGTCCGGGACTAGCGGGGGAGGCACAGATACGCAGTATTTT. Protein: CASSDKMSGTSGGGTDTQYF.

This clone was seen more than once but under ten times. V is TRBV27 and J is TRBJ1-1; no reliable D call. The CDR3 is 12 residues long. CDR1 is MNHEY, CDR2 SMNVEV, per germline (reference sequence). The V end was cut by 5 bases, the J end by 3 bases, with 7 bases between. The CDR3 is CASSAGDTEAFF. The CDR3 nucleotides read TGTGCCAGCAGTGCGGGTGACACTGAAGCTTTCTTT.

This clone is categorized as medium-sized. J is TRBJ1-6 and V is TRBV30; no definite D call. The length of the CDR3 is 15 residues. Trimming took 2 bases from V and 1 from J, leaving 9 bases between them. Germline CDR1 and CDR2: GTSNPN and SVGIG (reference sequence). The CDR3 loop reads CAWSKGRSYNSPLHF. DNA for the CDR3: TGTGCCTGGAGTAAAGGCAGGTCCTATAATTCACCCCTCCACTTT.

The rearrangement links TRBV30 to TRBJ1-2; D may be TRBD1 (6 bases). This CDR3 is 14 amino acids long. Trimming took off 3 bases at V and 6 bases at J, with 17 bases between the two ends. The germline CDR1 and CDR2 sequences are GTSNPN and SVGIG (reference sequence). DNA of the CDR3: TGTGCCTGGAGATTTACAGGGTTAACGAATGGCTACACCTTC. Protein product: CAWRFTGLTNGYTF.

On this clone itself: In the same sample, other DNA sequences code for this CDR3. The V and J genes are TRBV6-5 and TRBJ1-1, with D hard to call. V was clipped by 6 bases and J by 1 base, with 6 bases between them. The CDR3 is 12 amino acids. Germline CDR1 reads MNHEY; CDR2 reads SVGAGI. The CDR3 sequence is CASRRGNTEAFF. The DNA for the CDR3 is TGTGCCAGCAGACGCGGGAACACTGAAGCTTTCTTT.

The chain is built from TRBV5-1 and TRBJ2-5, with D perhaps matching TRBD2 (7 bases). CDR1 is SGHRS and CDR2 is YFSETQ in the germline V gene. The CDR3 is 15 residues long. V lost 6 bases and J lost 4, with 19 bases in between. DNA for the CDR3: TGCGCCAGCACCGAACGGGGGGCTGTCGGAGAGACCCAGTACTTC. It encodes CASTERGAVGETQYF.

The CDR3 coding sequence is TGTGCCAGCGCGGGGGGGGAAAGAGCCACTGAAGCTTTCTTT. It translates to CASAGGERATEAFF. The chain is built from TRBV6-5 and TRBJ1-1, with a tentative D call TRBD1 (5 bases). V was trimmed by 8 bases and J by 4 bases, leaving 17 bases between them. The germline V gene has CDR1 MNHEY and CDR2 SVGAGI. There are 14 residues in the CDR3.

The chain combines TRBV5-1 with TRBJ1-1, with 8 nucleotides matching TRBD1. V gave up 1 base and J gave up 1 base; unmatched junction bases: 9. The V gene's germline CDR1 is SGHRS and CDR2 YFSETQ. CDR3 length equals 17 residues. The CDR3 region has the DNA TGCGCCAGCAGCTTGCGTCCAGGGGGCACGGCGAACACTGAAGCTTTCTTT. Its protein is CASSLRPGGTANTEAFF.

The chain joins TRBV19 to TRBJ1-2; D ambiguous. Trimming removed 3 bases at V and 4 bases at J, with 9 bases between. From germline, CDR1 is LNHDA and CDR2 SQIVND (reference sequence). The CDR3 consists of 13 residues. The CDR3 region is CASSMGGPYGYTF. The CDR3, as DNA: TGTGCCAGTAGTATGGGAGGGCCCTATGGCTACACCTTC. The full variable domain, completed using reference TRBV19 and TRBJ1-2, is DGGITQSPKYLFRKEGQNVTLSCEQNLNHDAMYWYRQDPGQGLRLIYYSQIVNDFQKGDIAEGYSVSREKKESFPLTVTSAQKNPTAFYLCASSMGGPYGYTFGSGTRLTVV.

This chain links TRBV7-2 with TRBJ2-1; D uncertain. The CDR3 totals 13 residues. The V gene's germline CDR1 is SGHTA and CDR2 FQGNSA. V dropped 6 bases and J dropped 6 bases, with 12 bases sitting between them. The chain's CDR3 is CASRPPSGNEQFF. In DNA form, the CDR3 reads TGTGCCAGCAGGCCCCCGTCCGGCAATGAGCAGTTCTTC.

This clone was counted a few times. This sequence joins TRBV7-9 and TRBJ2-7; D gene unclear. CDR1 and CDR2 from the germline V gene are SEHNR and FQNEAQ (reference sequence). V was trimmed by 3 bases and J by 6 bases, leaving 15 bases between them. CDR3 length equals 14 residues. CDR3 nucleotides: TGTGCCAGCAGCTTGCCCACTATTCTACTCGAGCAGTACTTC. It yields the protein CASSLPTILLEQYF.

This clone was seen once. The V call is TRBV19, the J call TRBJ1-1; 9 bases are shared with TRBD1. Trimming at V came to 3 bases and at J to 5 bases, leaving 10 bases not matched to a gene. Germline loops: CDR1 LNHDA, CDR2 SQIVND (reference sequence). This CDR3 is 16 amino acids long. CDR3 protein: CASSIGLRDRVTEAFF. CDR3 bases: TGTGCCAGTAGTATCGGGCTCCGGGACAGGGTAACTGAAGCTTTCTTT.

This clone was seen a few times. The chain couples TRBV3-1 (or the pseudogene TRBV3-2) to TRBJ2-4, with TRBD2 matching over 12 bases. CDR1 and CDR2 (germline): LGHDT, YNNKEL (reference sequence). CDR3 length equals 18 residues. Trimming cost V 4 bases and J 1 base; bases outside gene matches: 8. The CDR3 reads CASSPSTSGGYAKNIQYF. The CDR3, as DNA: TGTGCCAGCAGCCCCAGTACTAGCGGGGGGTACGCCAAAAACATTCAGTACTTC.

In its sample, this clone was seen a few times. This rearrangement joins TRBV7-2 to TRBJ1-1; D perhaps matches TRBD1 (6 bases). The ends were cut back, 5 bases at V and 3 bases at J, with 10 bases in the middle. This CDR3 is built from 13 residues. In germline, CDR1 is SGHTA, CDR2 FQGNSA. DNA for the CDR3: TGTGCCAGCAGCGTACAGGGTTACACTGAAGCTTTCTTT. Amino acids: CASSVQGYTEAFF.

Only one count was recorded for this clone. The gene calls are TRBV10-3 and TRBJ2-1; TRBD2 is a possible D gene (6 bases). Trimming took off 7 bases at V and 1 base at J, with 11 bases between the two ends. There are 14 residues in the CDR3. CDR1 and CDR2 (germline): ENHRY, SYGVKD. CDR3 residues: CAIKAAGSYNEQFF. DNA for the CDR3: TGTGCCATCAAAGCAGCGGGTTCCTACAATGAGCAGTTCTTC.

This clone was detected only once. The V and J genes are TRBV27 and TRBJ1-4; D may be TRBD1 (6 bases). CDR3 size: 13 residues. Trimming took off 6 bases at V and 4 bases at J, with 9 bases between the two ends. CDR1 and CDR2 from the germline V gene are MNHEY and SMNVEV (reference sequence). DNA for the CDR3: TGTGCCAGCAGAGGGGGAATTAATGAAAAACTGTTTTTT. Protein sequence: CASRGGINEKLFF.

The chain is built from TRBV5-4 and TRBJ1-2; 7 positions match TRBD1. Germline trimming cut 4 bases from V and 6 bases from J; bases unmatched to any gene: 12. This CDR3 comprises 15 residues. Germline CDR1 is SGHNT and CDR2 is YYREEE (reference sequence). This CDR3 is CASSPGDSFLNGYTF. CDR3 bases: TGTGCCAGCAGCCCCGGGGACAGCTTCTTAAATGGCTACACCTTC.

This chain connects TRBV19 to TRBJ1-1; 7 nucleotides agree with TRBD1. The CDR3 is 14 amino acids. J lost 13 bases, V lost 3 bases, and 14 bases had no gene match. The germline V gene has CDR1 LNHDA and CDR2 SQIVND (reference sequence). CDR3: CASSIPPVGQDVFF. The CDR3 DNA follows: TGTGCCAGTAGTATCCCCCCGGTAGGACAGGACGTTTTCTTT.

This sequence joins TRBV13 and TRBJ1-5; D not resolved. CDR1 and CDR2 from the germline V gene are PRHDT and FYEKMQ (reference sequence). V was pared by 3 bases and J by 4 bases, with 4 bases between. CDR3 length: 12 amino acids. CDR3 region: CASSFRNQPQHF. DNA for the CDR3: TGTGCCAGCAGCTTCAGAAATCAGCCCCAGCATTTT.